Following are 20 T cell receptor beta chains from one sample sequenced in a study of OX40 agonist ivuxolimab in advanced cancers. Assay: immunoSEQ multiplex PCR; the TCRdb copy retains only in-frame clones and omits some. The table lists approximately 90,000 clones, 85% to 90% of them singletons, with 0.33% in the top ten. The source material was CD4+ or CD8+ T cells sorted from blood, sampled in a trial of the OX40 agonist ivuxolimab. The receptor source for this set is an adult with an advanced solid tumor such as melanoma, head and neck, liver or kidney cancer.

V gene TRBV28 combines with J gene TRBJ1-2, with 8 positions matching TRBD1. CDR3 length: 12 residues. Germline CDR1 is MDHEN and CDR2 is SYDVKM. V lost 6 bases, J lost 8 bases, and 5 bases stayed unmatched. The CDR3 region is CASRQGAGGYTF. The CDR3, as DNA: TGTGCCAGCAGGCAGGGGGCTGGCGGCTACACCTTC.

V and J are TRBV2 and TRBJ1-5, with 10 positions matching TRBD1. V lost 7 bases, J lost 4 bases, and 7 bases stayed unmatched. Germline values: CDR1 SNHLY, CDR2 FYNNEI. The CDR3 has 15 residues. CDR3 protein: CASTRDRGGNQPQHF. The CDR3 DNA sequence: TGTGCCAGCACCCGGGACAGGGGAGGAAATCAGCCCCAGCATTTT.

CDR3 sequence: CASSPGQGHSNQPQHF. In DNA, the CDR3 is TGTGCCAGCAGCCCCGGACAGGGTCATAGCAATCAGCCCCAGCATTTT. This sequence joins TRBV11-2 and TRBJ1-5; 8 nucleotides align to TRBD1. With V trimmed by 5 bases and J by 0 bases, 6 bases remained unmatched. CDR1 and CDR2 from the germline V gene are SGHAT and FQNNGV. The CDR3 has 16 amino acids. Together with reference TRBV11-2 and TRBJ1-5, the CDR3 gives the full variable domain: EAGVAQSPRYKIIEKRQSVAFWCNPISGHATLYWYQQILGQGPKLLIQFQNNGVVDDSQLPKDRFSAERLKGVDSTLKIQPAKLEDSAVYLCASSPGQGHSNQPQHFGDGTRLSIL.

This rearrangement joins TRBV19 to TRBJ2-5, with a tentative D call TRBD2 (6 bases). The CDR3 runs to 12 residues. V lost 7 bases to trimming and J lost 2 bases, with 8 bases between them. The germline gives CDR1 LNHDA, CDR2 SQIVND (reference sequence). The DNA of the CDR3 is TGTGCCAGTACGGGGAGGCAAGAGACCCAGTACTTC. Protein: CASTGRQETQYF.

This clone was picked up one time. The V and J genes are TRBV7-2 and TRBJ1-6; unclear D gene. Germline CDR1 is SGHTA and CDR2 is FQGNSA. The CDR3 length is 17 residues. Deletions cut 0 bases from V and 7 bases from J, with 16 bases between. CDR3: CASSLASREEGNSPLHF. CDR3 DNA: TGTGCCAGCAGCTTAGCGAGCCGGGAGGAAGGGAATTCACCCCTCCACTTT.

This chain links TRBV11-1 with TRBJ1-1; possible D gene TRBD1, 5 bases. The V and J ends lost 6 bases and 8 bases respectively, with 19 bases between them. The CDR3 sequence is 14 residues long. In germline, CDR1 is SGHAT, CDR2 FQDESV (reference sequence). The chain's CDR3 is CASSSAGTLKEAFF. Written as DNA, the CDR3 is TGTGCCAGCAGTTCAGCCGGGACGTTAAAGGAAGCTTTCTTT.

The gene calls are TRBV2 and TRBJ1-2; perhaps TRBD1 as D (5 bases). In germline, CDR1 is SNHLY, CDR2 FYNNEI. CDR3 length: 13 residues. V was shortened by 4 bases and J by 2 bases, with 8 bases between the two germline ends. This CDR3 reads CASSGQRNYGYTF. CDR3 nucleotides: TGTGCCAGCAGTGGACAGCGGAACTATGGCTACACCTTC. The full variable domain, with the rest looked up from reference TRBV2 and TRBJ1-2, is EPEVTQTPSHQVTQMGQEVILRCVPISNHLYFYWYRQILGQKVEFLVSFYNNEISEKSEIFDDQFSVERPDGSNFTLKIRSTKLEDSAMYFCASSGQRNYGYTFGSGTRLTVV.

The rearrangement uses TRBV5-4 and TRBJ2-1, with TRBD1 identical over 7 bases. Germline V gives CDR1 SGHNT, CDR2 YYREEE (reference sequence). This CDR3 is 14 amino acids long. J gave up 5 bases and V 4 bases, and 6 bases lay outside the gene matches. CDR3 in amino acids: CASSPGTVDNEQFF. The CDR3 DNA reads TGTGCCAGCAGCCCAGGGACAGTTGACAATGAGCAGTTCTTC.

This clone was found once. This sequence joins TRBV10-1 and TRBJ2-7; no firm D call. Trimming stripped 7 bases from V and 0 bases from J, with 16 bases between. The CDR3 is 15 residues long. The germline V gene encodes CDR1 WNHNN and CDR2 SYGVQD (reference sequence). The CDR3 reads CASKNLTRSSYEQYF. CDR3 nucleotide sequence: TGCGCCAGCAAAAACCTGACAAGGAGCTCCTACGAGCAGTACTTC.

DNA for the CDR3: TGCAGCGTTGACCGACAGGGGGCTTACAATGAGCAGTTCTTC. Its protein is CSVDRQGAYNEQFF. This chain connects TRBV29-1 to TRBJ2-1; 10 bases line up with TRBD1. J gave up 4 bases and V 3 bases, and 3 bases lay outside the gene matches. Germline-derived CDR1 and CDR2 are SQVTM and ANQGSEA. CDR3 length: 14 amino acids.

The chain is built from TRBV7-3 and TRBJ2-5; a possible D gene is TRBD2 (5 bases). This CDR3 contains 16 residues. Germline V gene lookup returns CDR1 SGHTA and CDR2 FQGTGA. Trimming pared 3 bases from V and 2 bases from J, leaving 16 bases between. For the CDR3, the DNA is TGTGCCAGCAGCTTTAAGACTTTCGGGGTACAAGAGACCCAGTACTTC. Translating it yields CASSFKTFGVQETQYF.

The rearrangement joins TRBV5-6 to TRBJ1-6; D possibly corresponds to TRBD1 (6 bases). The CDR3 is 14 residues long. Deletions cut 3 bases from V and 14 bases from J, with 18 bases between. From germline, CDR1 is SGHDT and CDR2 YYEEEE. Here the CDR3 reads CASSSGHAQPALHF. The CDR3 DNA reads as TGTGCCAGCAGCTCGGGACACGCCCAACCGGCCCTCCACTTT.

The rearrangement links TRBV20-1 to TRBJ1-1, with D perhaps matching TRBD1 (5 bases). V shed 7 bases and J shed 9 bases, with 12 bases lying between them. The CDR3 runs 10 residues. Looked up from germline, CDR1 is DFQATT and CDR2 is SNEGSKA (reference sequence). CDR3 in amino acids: CSVPDTKAFF. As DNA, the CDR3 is TGCAGTGTACCGGACACCAAAGCTTTCTTT.

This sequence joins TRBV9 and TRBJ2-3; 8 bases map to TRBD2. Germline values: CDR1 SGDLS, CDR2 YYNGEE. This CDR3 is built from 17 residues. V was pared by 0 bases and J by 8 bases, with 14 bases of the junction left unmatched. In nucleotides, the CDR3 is TGTGCCAGCAGCGTAGCTTACACTAGCGGAGCTTTAGCTACGCAGTATTTT. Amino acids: CASSVAYTSGALATQYF.

CDR3 loop: CASSFTSGGSYNEQFF. The DNA for the CDR3 is TGTGCCAGCAGCTTTACTAGCGGCGGCTCCTACAATGAGCAGTTCTTC. The chain has TRBV5-4 and TRBJ2-1; 8 bases map to TRBD2. The CDR3 length is 16 residues. Per the germline V gene, CDR1 is SGHNT and CDR2 is YYREEE (reference sequence). J lost 0 bases, V lost 2 bases, and 4 bases had no gene match.

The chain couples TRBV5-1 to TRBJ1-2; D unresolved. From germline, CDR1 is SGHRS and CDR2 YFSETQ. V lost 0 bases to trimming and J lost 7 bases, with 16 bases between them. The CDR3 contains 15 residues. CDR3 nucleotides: TGCGCCAGCAGCTTGGAACCCAGGACTGTCTCTGGCTACACCTTC. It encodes CASSLEPRTVSGYTF.

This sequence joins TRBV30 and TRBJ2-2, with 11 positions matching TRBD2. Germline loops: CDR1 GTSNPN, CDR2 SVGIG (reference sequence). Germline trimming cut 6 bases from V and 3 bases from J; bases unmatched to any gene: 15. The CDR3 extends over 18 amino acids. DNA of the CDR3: TGTGCCTGTCCCCTAGGGCTAGCGGGGGGCGCGGACACCGGGGAGCTGTTTTTT. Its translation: CACPLGLAGGADTGELFF.

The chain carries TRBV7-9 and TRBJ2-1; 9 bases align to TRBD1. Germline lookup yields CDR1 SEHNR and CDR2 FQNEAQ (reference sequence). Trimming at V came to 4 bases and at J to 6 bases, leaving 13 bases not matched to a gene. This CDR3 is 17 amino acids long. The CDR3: CASSSTGAGQGFNEQFF. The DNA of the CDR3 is TGTGCCAGCAGCTCAACTGGTGCGGGACAGGGTTTCAATGAGCAGTTCTTC.

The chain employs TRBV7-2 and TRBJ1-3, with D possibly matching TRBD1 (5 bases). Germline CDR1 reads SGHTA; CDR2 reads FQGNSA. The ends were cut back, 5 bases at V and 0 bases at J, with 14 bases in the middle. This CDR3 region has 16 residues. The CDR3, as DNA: TGTGCCAGCAGCCGCGGGACCCGATCCTCTGGAAACACCATATATTTT. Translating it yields CASSRGTRSSGNTIYF.

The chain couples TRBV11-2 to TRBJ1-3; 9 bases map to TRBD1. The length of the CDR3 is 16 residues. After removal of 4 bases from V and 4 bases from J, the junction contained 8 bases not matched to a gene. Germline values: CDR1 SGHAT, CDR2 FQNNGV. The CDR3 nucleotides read TGTGCCAGCAGCTCAATTACAGGGGGCAAAGGAAACACCATATATTTT. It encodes CASSSITGGKGNTIYF.